Presented here are 28 T cell receptor beta chains from one specimen sequenced in a study of blood T cell repertoires in COVID-19. Using immunoSEQ multiplex PCR, the repertoire was profiled, and TCRdb retains in-frame clones only, with some absent. Of roughly 330,000 clones in the sample, around 90% were seen once. Sequencing was performed on peripheral blood. The receptor source for this set is a man aged 30 to 45 with COVID-19, enrolled during active disease.

The chain joins TRBV9 to TRBJ1-1; 7 positions agree with TRBD1. Germline loops: CDR1 SGDLS, CDR2 YYNGEE. The length of the CDR3 is 14 residues. V trimming: 1 base; J trimming: 6 bases; junction bases outside the gene matches: 6. As DNA, the CDR3 is TGTGCCAGCAGCGTAAAAGGGACAGACGCTGAAGCTTTCTTT. Protein: CASSVKGTDAEAFF.

V and J are TRBV5-1 and TRBJ2-3; 8 positions match TRBD2. Losses at the gene ends were 3 bases for V and 1 base for J; bases not matched to a gene: 4. Germline lookup yields CDR1 SGHRS and CDR2 YFSETQ. This CDR3 is built from 15 residues. CDR3 DNA: TGCGCCAGCAGCTCCACGACTAGCGGCACAGATACGCAGTATTTT. Encoded protein: CASSSTTSGTDTQYF.

V usage is TRBV28 and J usage is TRBJ1-4; unclear D gene. Trimming took 1 base from V and 1 from J, leaving 7 bases between them. Germline assignment: CDR1 MDHEN and CDR2 SYDVKM. The CDR3 extends over 15 amino acids. In DNA form, the CDR3 reads TGTGCCAGCAGTTTATCAAGACTAACTAATGAAAAACTGTTTTTT. It yields the protein CASSLSRLTNEKLFF.

The J gene is TRBJ1-1, the V gene TRBV21-1; the DNA was not used to check the table's D call, TRBD1. TRBV21-1 is a recognized pseudogene. This CDR3 comprises 18 residues. The CDR3 spells CASSKDSSRQITNTEAFF. DNA for the CDR3: TGTGCCAGCAGCAAAGATAGCAGTAGACAGATAACGAACACTGAAGCTTTCTTT.

This chain joins TRBV4-2 and TRBJ2-7, with 8 positions matching TRBD2. The germline CDR1 and CDR2 sequences are LGHNA and YNFKEQ. This CDR3 spans 14 amino acids. V lost 0 bases to trimming and J lost 2 bases; unmatched junction nucleotides: 0. This chain's CDR3 is CASSQEAGAYEQYF. The DNA of the CDR3 is TGTGCCAGCAGCCAAGAAGCGGGGGCCTACGAGCAGTACTTC.

This rearrangement joins TRBV6-5 to TRBJ1-1; D unclear. V was cut by 0 bases and J by 7 bases, with 9 bases left in between. The CDR3 is made up of 13 amino acids. The germline V gene has CDR1 MNHEY and CDR2 SVGAGI. The CDR3 spells CASSYSSSGEAFF. The DNA for the CDR3 is TGTGCCAGCAGTTACTCGTCTTCGGGTGAAGCTTTCTTT.

The chain carries TRBV5-1 and TRBJ2-1, with D hard to call. V shed 5 bases and J shed 0 bases, with 12 bases lying between them. Germline CDR1 and CDR2: SGHRS and YFSETQ. The CDR3 has 15 residues. In DNA form, the CDR3 reads TGCGCCAGCAGTCCGATATGGAGCTCCTACAATGAGCAGTTCTTC. As protein: CASSPIWSSYNEQFF.

V and J are TRBV7-3 and TRBJ2-3; TRBD2 agrees at 7 bases. V lost 0 bases and J lost 2; bases outside the gene matches: 8. CDR3 length: 17 amino acids. Germline-derived CDR1 and CDR2 are SGHTA and FQGTGA. CDR3 bases: TGTGCCAGCAGCTTAACGCCCGGACTAGACGCCACAGATACGCAGTATTTT. Its translation: CASSLTPGLDATDTQYF.

The CDR3 protein is CASTGGATNEKLFF. The DNA for the CDR3 is TGTGCCAGCACCGGGGGGGCAACTAATGAAAAACTGTTTTTT. The rearrangement links TRBV6-6 to TRBJ1-4; D is possibly TRBD1 (5 bases). The CDR3 loop spans 14 amino acids. The V end lost 7 bases, the J end lost 0 bases, and 9 bases lay between the germline ends. Germline V gene lookup returns CDR1 MNHNY and CDR2 SVGAGI (reference sequence).

V and J are TRBV7-3 and TRBJ2-5; 9 bases map to TRBD1. The CDR3 loop spans 15 amino acids. Germline CDR1 reads SGHTA; CDR2 reads FQGTGA. Unmatched junction bases numbered 7, after V lost 3 bases and J lost 5 bases. This CDR3 is CASSFGQGLGETQYF. CDR3 coding DNA: TGTGCCAGCAGCTTTGGACAGGGGTTAGGGGAGACCCAGTACTTC. The full variable domain, with the rest looked up from reference TRBV7-3 and TRBJ2-5, is GAGVSQTPSNKVTEKGKYVELRCDPISGHTALYWYRQSLGQGPEFLIYFQGTGAADDSGLPNDRFFAVRPEGSVSTLKIQRTERGDSAVYLCASSFGQGLGETQYFGPGTRLLVL.

This chain links TRBV11-1 with TRBJ1-1; TRBD1 matches at 8 bases. The V gene end was trimmed by 1 base and the J gene end by 5 bases; junction bases not matched to a gene: 3. The V gene's germline CDR1 is SGHAT and CDR2 FQDESV (reference sequence). The CDR3 contains 14 residues. The CDR3 DNA reads as TGTGCCAGCAGCTTAGGAGACAGGGGAACTGAAGCTTTCTTT. It is translated as CASSLGDRGTEAFF. The entire variable domain, with the rest obtained from reference TRBV11-1 and TRBJ1-1, is as follows: EAEVAQSPRYKITEKSQAVAFWCDPISGHATLYWYRQILGQGPELLVQFQDESVVDDSQLPKDRFSAERLKGVDSTLKIQPAELGDSAMYLCASSLGDRGTEAFFGQGTRLTVV.

The count of this clone is one. This chain uses TRBV7-3 with TRBJ2-3; 13 bases line up with TRBD2. The germline V gene has CDR1 SGHTA and CDR2 FQGTGA. This CDR3 contains 18 residues. The trim removed 4 bases at V and 0 bases at J, leaving 7 bases unmatched. The CDR3, as DNA: TGTGCCAGCAGCTCAGGGACTAGCGGGGTGCCTAGCACAGATACGCAGTATTTT. It specifies CASSSGTSGVPSTDTQYF.

The chain carries TRBV4-3 and TRBJ2-2; D possibly corresponds to TRBD2 (5 bases). Trimming removed 2 bases at V and 10 bases at J, with 8 bases between. The CDR3 covers 12 residues. Germline-derived CDR1 and CDR2 are LGHNA and YSLEER. Written as DNA, the CDR3 is TGCGCCAGCAGCCAAAACGGGGTGGAGCTGTTTTTT. This codes for CASSQNGVELFF.

This clone was detected once. This chain joins TRBV29-1 and TRBJ2-7; the match to TRBD2 covers 10 bases. Trimming took 5 bases from V and 10 from J; bases not matched to a gene: 5. Germline-derived CDR1 and CDR2 are SQVTM and ANQGSEA. There are 11 residues in the CDR3. CDR3 loop: CSVWTSGLQYF. The CDR3 coding sequence is TGCAGCGTTTGGACTAGCGGTTTACAGTACTTC.

This chain joins TRBV7-9 and TRBJ1-3, with D possibly being TRBD1 (5 bases). Germline V gives CDR1 SEHNR, CDR2 FQNEAQ (reference sequence). The CDR3 extends over 17 amino acids. Trimming removed 5 bases at V and 0 bases at J, with 17 bases between. The CDR3 spells CASSQGLGRASGNTIYF. In DNA, the CDR3 is TGTGCCAGCAGCCAGGGACTCGGGCGAGCCTCTGGAAACACCATATATTTT.

The chain couples TRBV28 to TRBJ2-1; D may be TRBD2 (8 bases). From germline, CDR1 is MDHEN and CDR2 SYDVKM. V gave up 3 bases and J gave up 7 bases, with 25 bases separating them. The CDR3 is made up of 18 amino acids. For the CDR3, the DNA is TGTGCCAGCAGTTTTGAGCGGGAGAAGTTAATCAGGGGGAATGAGCAGTTCTTC. Its translation: CASSFEREKLIRGNEQFF.

This clone was recorded only once. The same CDR3 arises from other DNA sequences in this sample as well. This chain links TRBV12-3 or TRBV12-4 with TRBJ2-1; D is ambiguous. The CDR3 length is 11 residues. The V gene lost 3 bases and the J gene lost 8 bases, with 5 bases spanning the gap. The CDR3: CASSLRDEQFF. The CDR3 coding sequence is TGTGCCAGCAGTTTGAGAGATGAGCAGTTCTTC.

Here the CDR3 DNA reads TGTGCCAGTAGTATCCAAGAGAACTATGGCTACACCTTC. This translates into CASSIQENYGYTF. This sequence joins TRBV19 and TRBJ1-2; D unresolved. The CDR3 totals 13 residues. Germline CDR1 reads LNHDA; CDR2 reads SQIVND (reference sequence). Trimming removed 3 bases at V and 2 bases at J, with 7 bases between.

The chain couples TRBV4-1 to TRBJ2-7; 8 bases line up with TRBD2. The ends lost 0 bases at V and 3 bases at J; junction bases unmatched: 4. There are 15 residues in the CDR3. Germline V gene sequence: CDR1 MGHRA, CDR2 YSYEKL. The CDR3 DNA reads TGCGCCAGCAGCCAAGAAAGCGGGGGTGGCTACGAGCAGTACTTC. Protein product: CASSQESGGGYEQYF.

This chain uses TRBV5-4 with TRBJ2-3; 7 nucleotides align to TRBD2. The CDR3 has 14 amino acids. Germline trimming cut 3 bases from V and 1 base from J; bases unmatched to any gene: 2. Germline lookup yields CDR1 SGHNT and CDR2 YYREEE (reference sequence). Written as DNA, the CDR3 is TGTGCCAGCAGCTCTACTAGCGGCACAGATACGCAGTATTTT. Translating it yields CASSSTSGTDTQYF.

The chain couples TRBV9 to TRBJ1-6, with TRBD1 identical over 9 bases. This CDR3 spans 15 amino acids. J was trimmed by 10 bases and V by 4 bases; bases with no gene match: 9. Germline V lookup: CDR1 SGDLS, CDR2 YYNGEE. The CDR3 loop reads CASSSSGTGISPLHF. The CDR3 DNA sequence: TGTGCCAGCAGCTCCAGTGGGACAGGGATCTCACCCCTCCACTTT.

V is TRBV7-2 and J is TRBJ1-4, with D uncertain. The CDR3 loop spans 14 amino acids. Per the germline V gene, CDR1 is SGHTA and CDR2 is FQGNSA. The V end was cut by 3 bases, the J end by 4 bases, with 9 bases between. The DNA of the CDR3 is TGTGCCAGCAGCTTTTCCCAGATTAATGAAAAACTGTTTTTT. The encoded protein is CASSFSQINEKLFF.

This chain connects TRBV25-1 to TRBJ1-2; no clear D. Between the trimmed V and J ends, which lost 3 bases and 4 bases, there was a span of 15 bases. The CDR3 covers 15 residues. Germline lookup yields CDR1 MGHDK and CDR2 SYGVNS. The DNA of the CDR3 is TGTGCCAGCAGTGATCCGGGAACTCTATCCTATGGCTACACCTTC. This sequence encodes CASSDPGTLSYGYTF.

The chain has TRBV2 and TRBJ2-7, with D possibly matching TRBD2 (6 bases). V lost 0 bases, J lost 3 bases, and 12 bases lay in between. The CDR3 loop spans 15 amino acids. The germline V gene encodes CDR1 SNHLY and CDR2 FYNNEI. In DNA, the CDR3 is TGTGCCAGCAGTGAAGCGGGAGGTAACTTCTACGAGCAGTACTTC. It translates to CASSEAGGNFYEQYF.

This chain joins TRBV5-1 and TRBJ1-5, with D possibly TRBD1 on 6 matching bases. The V end lost 3 bases, the J end lost 3 bases, and 10 bases lay between the germline ends. Germline V gene data show CDR1 as SGHRS and CDR2 as YFSETQ. The CDR3 has 14 residues. In DNA form, the CDR3 reads TGCGCCAGCAGCTCTGGACAGATCAATCAGCCCCAGCATTTT. This encodes CASSSGQINQPQHF.

This clone was counted a single time. The rearrangement links TRBV9 to TRBJ1-2, with D unclear. The V end was cut by 3 bases, the J end by 3 bases, with 12 bases between. Per germline, CDR1 SGDLS and CDR2 YYNGEE. CDR3 length: 14 residues. CDR3 region: CASSDELRDYGYTF. CDR3 DNA sequence: TGTGCCAGCAGCGATGAACTTCGGGACTATGGCTACACCTTC.

The V and J genes are TRBV7-9 and TRBJ2-1; a possible D gene is TRBD2 (7 bases). This CDR3 region has 16 residues. CDR1 is SEHNR, CDR2 FQNEAQ, per germline (reference sequence). The V end was cut by 5 bases, the J end by 2 bases, with 16 bases between. CDR3: CASSPSAGATYNEQFF. The CDR3 DNA follows: TGTGCCAGCAGCCCGAGTGCGGGGGCTACCTACAATGAGCAGTTCTTC. Variable domain in full (rest from reference TRBV7-9 and TRBJ2-1): DTGVSQNPRHKITKRGQNVTFRCDPISEHNRLYWYRQTLGQGPEFLTYFQNEAQLEKSRLLSDRFSAERPKGSFSTLEIQRTEQGDSAMYLCASSPSAGATYNEQFFGPGTRLTVL.

This sequence joins TRBV27 and TRBJ1-5; maybe TRBD1 (6 bases). CDR1 is MNHEY, CDR2 SMNVEV, per germline (reference sequence). V lost 9 bases, J lost 0 bases, and 12 bases lay in between. The CDR3 extends over 14 amino acids. As DNA, the CDR3 is TGTGCCAGTCACAGGGCTTATAGCAATCAGCCCCAGCATTTT. Its translation: CASHRAYSNQPQHF.